This T cell receptor beta chain is from a study of blood T cells in healthy people across ages. V dropped 2 bases and J dropped 7; count of bases not matched to a gene: 7. This CDR3 is built from 15 residues. Germline CDR1 reads LGHNA; CDR2 reads YSLEER. Alongside a J-beta primer mix, a sample-barcoded 5' primer served in a second PCR lasting about 7 to 11 cycles. TCRdb recomputed calls from the 5' RACE reads with MiXCR, one row per CDR3 protein. The sample includes some 900,000 distinct CDR3 sequences, roughly 26% of them seen just once. The sample was blood. The chain links TRBV4-3 to TRBJ1-4; 7 positions agree with TRBD1. This sequence originates from an elderly woman in good health. The CDR3 loop reads CASSQKGQSIEKLFF. CDR3 coding DNA: TGCGCCAGCAGCCAAAAGGGACAGTCAATTGAAAAACTGTTTTTT.